This T cell receptor (beta chain) was found in a study of prognosis after radiotherapy for stage I lung cancer. Study-level background: Some 14 of the patients presented with newly diagnosed primary stage I lung tumors; five or six had oligometastatic NSCLC following surgical resection of the primary tumor.

The study's findings and limits: Some patients went on to develop distant metastases. Their Shannon entropy after stereotactic body radiation therapy was lower, and its change from baseline was also lower.

Comment on this clonotype: Its antigen is currently unknown.

Genomic DNA yielded TCR beta CDR3, amplified by two-round multiplex PCR. First-round PCR employed TRBV- and TRBJ-specific primers for each gene. During the second PCR round, universal primers were used. MiXCR was run by TCRdb on the multiplex PCR reads, yielding one entry per CDR3 protein. The profile shows fewer than 25,000 distinct CDR3 sequences, roughly 39% of them singletons. The CDR3 runs 13 residues. The V and J ends lost 5 bases and 3 bases, in that order; junction bases with no gene match: 1. Germline CDR1 is MDHEN and CDR2 is SYDVKM. The chain is built from TRBV28 and TRBJ1-2; 9 nucleotides line up with TRBD1. This material consisted of PBMCs, taken before or after stereotactic body radiation therapy (not recorded which). This receptor was obtained from a donor aged 50 or older with non-small cell lung cancer. In DNA form, the CDR3 reads TGTGCCAGCAGTACAGGGGGCGACTATGGCTACACCTTC. Translation gives CASSTGGDYGYTF.